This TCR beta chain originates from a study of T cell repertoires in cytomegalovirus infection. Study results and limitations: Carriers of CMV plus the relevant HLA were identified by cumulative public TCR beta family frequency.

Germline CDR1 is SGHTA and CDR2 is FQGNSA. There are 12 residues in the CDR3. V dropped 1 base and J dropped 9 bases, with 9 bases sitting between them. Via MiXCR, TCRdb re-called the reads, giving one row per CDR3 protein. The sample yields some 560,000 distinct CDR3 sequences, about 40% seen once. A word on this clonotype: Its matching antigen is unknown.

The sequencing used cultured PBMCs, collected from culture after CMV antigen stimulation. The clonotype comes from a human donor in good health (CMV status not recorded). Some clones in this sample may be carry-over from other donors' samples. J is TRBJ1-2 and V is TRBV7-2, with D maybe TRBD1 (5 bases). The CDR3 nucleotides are TGTGCCAGCAGCTTAGACAGGCTTAGCTACACCTTC. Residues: CASSLDRLSYTF.